This TCR beta chain is drawn from a study of blood T cell repertoires in COVID-19. The wider study: The United States, Italy and Spain provided the acute and convalescent COVID-19 samples. From T cells, B-cell-depleted T cells, or PBMCs came the material, which was cDNA or gDNA.

Sequencing used immunoSEQ multiplex PCR; TCRdb keeps in-frame clones, though not all of them. The profile shows tens of thousands of clones, about 89% of them singletons. The V gene lost 1 base and the J gene lost 0 bases, with 18 bases spanning the gap. The germline CDR1 and CDR2 sequences are KGHSH and LQKENI. The CDR3 runs 19 residues. The chain links TRBV18 to TRBJ2-2; D may be TRBD2 (6 bases). Specimen: peripheral blood. The TCR comes from a man in his 70s with active or convalescent COVID-19. The CDR3 region has the DNA TGTGCCAGCTCACCACGGCGGGACGCCCAGAAGACGAACACCGGGGAGCTGTTTTTT. Translating it yields CASSPRRDAQKTNTGELFF.